This T cell receptor beta chain was identified during a study of T cells in localized non-small cell lung cancer. Whole-study results and caveats: Among blood samples, higher T cell density accompanied longer overall survival. Heterogeneity cannot be ruled out, as sequencing used one tumor region only. A median approximately 57 of the top 100 tumor clones appeared in adjacent lung.

As to this clone: The antigen remains unidentified.

V was clipped by 7 bases and J by 3 bases, with 10 bases between them. CDR1 is LNHDA and CDR2 is SQIVND in the germline V gene (reference sequence). The CDR3 consists of 13 residues. Produced via immunoSEQ multiplex PCR; TCRdb's table is partial and in-frame only. The sample carries about 41,000 clones, around 83% recorded once. The source is a man between 40 and 75 years old with stage II lung adenocarcinoma. Sequenced here: PBMCs, sampled before any cancer treatment. The chain is built from TRBV19 and TRBJ2-1; D possibly corresponds to TRBD1 (6 bases). CDR3: CASMGDNYNEQFF. The CDR3 region has the DNA TGTGCCAGTATGGGGGACAACTACAATGAGCAGTTCTTC.